This T cell receptor beta chain stems from a study of shared clonotypes between healthy human individuals. Broader study findings: The authors expected sequencing depth to affect clonotype sharing among donors. Represented genetic and exposure-history diversity was restricted by having few donors.

Researchers partitioned CD4+ cells into CD45RA+ naive and CD45RA-negative memory subsets. Sequenced by immunoSEQ multiplex PCR; TCRdb stores in-frame clones only, minus some. Of some 680,000 clones detected, less than 80% appear once; the ten largest clones hold roughly 2%. In the case of this clone: What it binds is not known.

The CDR3 is 17 residues long. Per the germline V gene, CDR1 is SEHNR and CDR2 is FQNEAQ (reference sequence). The V segment lost 5 bases and the J segment 5 bases; nucleotides outside the gene matches: 10. The material sequenced was memory CD4+ T cells sorted from blood. Described subset: CD45RA-negative fraction. The chain carries TRBV7-9 and TRBJ2-1; 12 nucleotides agree with TRBD2. The sequence was collected from a woman between 25 and 40 years old in good health. CDR3 DNA sequence: TGTGCCAGCAGCCCCCTAGCGGGAGGGCCTTTCCACAATGAGCAGTTCTTC. Protein: CASSPLAGGPFHNEQFF.